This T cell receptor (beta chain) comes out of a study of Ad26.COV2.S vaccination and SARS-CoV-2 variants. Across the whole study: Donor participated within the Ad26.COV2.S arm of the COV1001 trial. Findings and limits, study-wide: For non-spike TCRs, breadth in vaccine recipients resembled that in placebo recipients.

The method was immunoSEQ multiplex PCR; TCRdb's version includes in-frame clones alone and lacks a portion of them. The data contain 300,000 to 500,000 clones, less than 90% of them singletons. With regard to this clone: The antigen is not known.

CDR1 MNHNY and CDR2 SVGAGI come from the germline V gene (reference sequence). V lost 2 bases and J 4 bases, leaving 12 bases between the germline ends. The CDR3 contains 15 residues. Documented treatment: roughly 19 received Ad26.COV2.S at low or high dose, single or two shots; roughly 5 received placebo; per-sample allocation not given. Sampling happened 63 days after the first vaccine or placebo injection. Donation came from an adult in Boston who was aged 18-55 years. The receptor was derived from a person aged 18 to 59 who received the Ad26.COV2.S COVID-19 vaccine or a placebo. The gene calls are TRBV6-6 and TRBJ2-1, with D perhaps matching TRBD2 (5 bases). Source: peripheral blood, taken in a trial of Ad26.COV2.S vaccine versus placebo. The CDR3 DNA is TGTGCCAGCAGTTACCGGGAAGTTCGATACAATGAGCAGTTCTTC. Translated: CASSYREVRYNEQFF.